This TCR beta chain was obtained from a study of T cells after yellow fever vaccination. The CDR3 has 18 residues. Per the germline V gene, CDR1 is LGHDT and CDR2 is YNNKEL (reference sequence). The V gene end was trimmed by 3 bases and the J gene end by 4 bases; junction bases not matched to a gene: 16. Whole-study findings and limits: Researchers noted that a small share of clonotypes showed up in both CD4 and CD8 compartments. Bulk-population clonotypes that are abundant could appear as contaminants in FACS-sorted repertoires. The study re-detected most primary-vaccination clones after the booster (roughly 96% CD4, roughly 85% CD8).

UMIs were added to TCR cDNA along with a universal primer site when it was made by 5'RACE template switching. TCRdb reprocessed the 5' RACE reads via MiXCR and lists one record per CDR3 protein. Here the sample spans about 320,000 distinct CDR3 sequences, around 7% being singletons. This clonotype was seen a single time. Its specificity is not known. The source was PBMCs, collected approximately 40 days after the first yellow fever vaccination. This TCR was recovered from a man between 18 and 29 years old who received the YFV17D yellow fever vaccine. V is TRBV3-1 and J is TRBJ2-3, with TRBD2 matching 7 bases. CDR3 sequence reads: CASSQDIPSVAGADTQYF. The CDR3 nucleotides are TGTGCCAGCAGCCAGGATATTCCGTCGGTAGCGGGCGCAGATACGCAGTATTTT.